The sequence of this T cell receptor beta chain was determined in a study of blood T cell repertoires in COVID-19. In the study overall: T cells, B-cell-depleted T cells, or PBMCs supplied cDNA or gDNA.

Cohorts were determined from participant-reported clinical history. Donors of Cohort 3 who recovered were those that had two negative PCRs, clearance, or symptom resolution. With V trimmed by 0 bases and J by 5 bases, 3 bases remained unmatched. This CDR3 spans 15 amino acids. In germline, CDR1 is MNHNS, CDR2 SASEGT. In the study's own analysis: Amplification of reference gene primers was used by the study to estimate nucleated cell counts. Assay used: immunoSEQ multiplex PCR; TCRdb lists only in-frame clones, some missing. For V, J and clone size, that table is used; D and trimming come from the DNA. Seen here are some 370,000 clones, over 80% observed once, and the top ten hold around 5%. This clone was found a few times.

Sequencing was carried out using PBMCs or T cells enriched from blood (not recorded which). V usage is TRBV6-1 and J usage is TRBJ1-1; 10 bases are shared with TRBD1. This clonotype was sampled from a woman between 50 and 59 years old who had recovered from COVID-19. This chain's CDR3 is CASSEAGTGVTEAFF. The CDR3 DNA sequence: TGTGCCAGCAGTGAAGCCGGGACAGGGGTTACTGAAGCTTTCTTT.